The 5 T cell receptor beta chains in this list originate from one sample, sequenced in a study of cytomegalovirus exposure and HLA in healthy donors. Only in-frame clones appear in the TCRdb table, and some are missing; sequencing was by immunoSEQ multiplex PCR. The sample records around 93,000 clones, roughly 85% being singletons. The sequenced material came from PBMCs. The receptors were sampled from a man aged 18 to 29 in good health and CMV-seropositive.

The chain couples TRBV7-3 to TRBJ2-1; 13 nucleotides agree with TRBD2. The ends lost 5 bases at V and 7 bases at J; junction bases unmatched: 8. The CDR3 is 16 amino acids. Germline V CDR1 and CDR2: SGHTA, FQGTGA. CDR3 DNA: TGTGCCAGCAGCGCAGCCGGGACTAGCGGGATAAATGAGCAGTTCTTC. The encoded protein is CASSAAGTSGINEQFF.

The rearrangement links TRBV6-1 to TRBJ1-1; possibly TRBD1 for D (6 bases). V dropped 5 bases and J dropped 4 bases, with 14 bases sitting between them. The germline V gene encodes CDR1 MNHNS and CDR2 SASEGT. This CDR3 has 14 amino acids. Here the CDR3 reads CASSPQGRGTEAFF. The CDR3 bases are TGTGCCAGCAGTCCCCAGGGGAGGGGCACTGAAGCTTTCTTT.

The sample holds a few counts of this clone. This sequence joins TRBV6-1 and TRBJ2-7; 11 nucleotides align to TRBD1. This CDR3 spans 15 amino acids. Germline CDR1 MNHNS, CDR2 SASEGT. J lost 3 bases, V lost 3 bases, and 4 bases had no gene match. DNA of the CDR3: TGTGCCAGCAGTGAGGAGGGGACAGGGGGCTACGAGCAGTACTTC. Amino acid sequence: CASSEEGTGGYEQYF.

V is TRBV27 and J is TRBJ2-2, with D unresolved. The CDR3 runs 14 residues. Germline values: CDR1 MNHEY, CDR2 SMNVEV (reference sequence). Trimming took off 0 bases at V and 3 bases at J, with 5 bases between the two ends. The CDR3 is CASSLSVYTGELFF. The CDR3 nucleotides are TGTGCCAGCAGTTTATCCGTGTACACCGGGGAGCTGTTTTTT.

The rearrangement uses TRBV6-6 and TRBJ2-1; TRBD1 matches at 7 bases. This CDR3 region has 15 residues. In germline, CDR1 is MNHNY, CDR2 SVGAGI (reference sequence). Germline trimming cut 2 bases from V and 8 bases from J; bases unmatched to any gene: 9. The CDR3: CASSYPPGGIHEQFF. The DNA for the CDR3 is TGTGCCAGCAGTTACCCCCCAGGGGGTATTCATGAGCAGTTCTTC.